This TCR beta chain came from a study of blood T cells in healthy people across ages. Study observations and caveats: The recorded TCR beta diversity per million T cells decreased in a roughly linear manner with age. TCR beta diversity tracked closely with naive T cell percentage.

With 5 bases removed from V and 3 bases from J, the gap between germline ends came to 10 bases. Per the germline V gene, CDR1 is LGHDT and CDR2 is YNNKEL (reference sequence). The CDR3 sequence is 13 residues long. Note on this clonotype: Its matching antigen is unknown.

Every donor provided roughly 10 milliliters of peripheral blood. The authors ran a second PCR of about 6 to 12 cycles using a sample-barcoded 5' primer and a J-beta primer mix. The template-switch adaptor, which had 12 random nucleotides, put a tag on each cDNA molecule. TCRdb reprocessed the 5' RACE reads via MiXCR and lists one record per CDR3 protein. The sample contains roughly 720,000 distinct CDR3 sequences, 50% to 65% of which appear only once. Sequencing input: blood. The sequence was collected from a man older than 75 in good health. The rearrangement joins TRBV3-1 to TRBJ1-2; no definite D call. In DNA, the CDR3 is TGTGCCAGCAGCTACGACGGTGACTATGGCTACACCTTC. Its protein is CASSYDGDYGYTF.